Listed below are T cell receptor beta chains from one sample, sequenced in a study of metastatic and nonmetastatic thyroid tumors. TCRdb redid the clone calls on the PCR reads using MiXCR. The profile shows 25,000 to 30,000 clones, roughly 17% of them singletons. Sequenced input: blood. All receptors come from a male donor with papillary thyroid cancer or a benign thyroid nodule (not recorded which). Some clones in this sample may be carry-over from other donors' samples. Both conserved end residues are part of each CDR3. The order of the fields is D gene, clone size, J gene, CDR3 length, V gene, CDR3 DNA, CDR3 protein. A D gene is named only where the DNA matches it firmly. Clone size appears in some rows only: once, few, many, or a class for an expanded clone.

d_gene: NA
abundance: many
j_gene: TRBJ2-7
len: 15
v_gene: TRBV6-5
CDR3nt: TGTGCCAGCAGTTACCCCCCGGTGGGGGTTGAAGAGCAGTACTTC
CDR3aa: CASSYPPVGVEEQYF

d_gene: NA
abundance: many
j_gene: TRBJ2-4
len: 16
v_gene: TRBV5-1
CDR3nt: TGCGCCAGCAGCTTGGGGGACACTCTAGCCAAAAACATTCAGTACTTC
CDR3aa: CASSLGDTLAKNIQYF

d_gene: NA
abundance: many
j_gene: TRBJ2-3
len: 13
v_gene: TRBV7-9
CDR3nt: TGTGCCAGCAGCTTATCGGACGAGGGTACGCAGTATTTT
CDR3aa: CASSLSDEGTQYF

d_gene: NA
abundance: NA
j_gene: TRBJ2-1
len: 12
v_gene: TRBV11-3
CDR3nt: TGTGCCAGCGAGAGCTCCTACAATGAGCAGTTCTTC
CDR3aa: CASESSYNEQFF

d_gene: NA
abundance: many
j_gene: TRBJ2-5
len: 13
v_gene: TRBV2
CDR3nt: TGTGCCAGCCTGCAAGGGGGGGTCATGACCCAGTACTTC
CDR3aa: CASLQGGVMTQYF

d_gene: NA
abundance: many
j_gene: TRBJ1-6
len: 18
v_gene: TRBV18
CDR3nt: TGTGCCAGCTCACCAATAGCCGCGCTGGCCCCGCTAGATTCACCCCTCCACTTT
CDR3aa: CASSPIAALAPLDSPLHF

d_gene: NA
abundance: few
j_gene: TRBJ2-7
len: 17
v_gene: TRBV6-1
CDR3nt: TGTGCCAGCAGTGACCCTTTTAGTTTAGCCCGCTCCTACGAGCAGTACTTC
CDR3aa: CASSDPFSLARSYEQYF

d_gene: NA
abundance: many
j_gene: TRBJ1-1
len: 14
v_gene: TRBV5-5
CDR3nt: TGTGCCAGCAGCTTGTCCAGTATTAACACTGAAGCTTTCTTT
CDR3aa: CASSLSSINTEAFF

d_gene: NA
abundance: few
j_gene: TRBJ2-1
len: 16
v_gene: TRBV12-3/TRBV12-4
CDR3nt: TGTGCCAGCATAATAGGGGGTTCCCTCTCCTACAATGAGCAGTTCTTC
CDR3aa: CASIIGGSLSYNEQFF

d_gene: NA
abundance: many
j_gene: TRBJ1-2
len: 14
v_gene: TRBV2
CDR3nt: TGTGCCAGCAGTGGGTCAGGGTTGATCGGTGGCTACACCTTC
CDR3aa: CASSGSGLIGGYTF

d_gene: NA
abundance: many
j_gene: TRBJ2-7
len: 13
v_gene: TRBV9
CDR3nt: TGTGCCAGCAGCGGGAGTCCCTCCTACGAGCAGTACTTC
CDR3aa: CASSGSPSYEQYF

d_gene: NA
abundance: many
j_gene: TRBJ2-3
len: 12
v_gene: TRBV29-1
CDR3nt: TGCAGCGTTGATGGTGACACAGATACGCAGTATTTT
CDR3aa: CSVDGDTDTQYF

d_gene: NA
abundance: many
j_gene: TRBJ1-1
len: 12
v_gene: TRBV28
CDR3nt: TGTGCCAGCAGTTTTGTGGGCACTGAAGCTTTCTTT
CDR3aa: CASSFVGTEAFF

d_gene: NA
abundance: many
j_gene: TRBJ2-7
len: 15
v_gene: TRBV5-5
CDR3nt: TGTGCCAGCAGCTTGGGTTGGTTCGGGGGACCCGAGCAGTACTTC
CDR3aa: CASSLGWFGGPEQYF

d_gene: NA
abundance: few
j_gene: TRBJ2-2
len: 11
v_gene: TRBV27
CDR3nt: TGTGCCAGCGGACGGACCGGGGAGCTGTTTTTT
CDR3aa: CASGRTGELFF

d_gene: NA
abundance: NA
j_gene: TRBJ1-5
len: 15
v_gene: TRBV5-1
CDR3nt: TGCGCTAGCAGCTTAGATTTGTCGGGTAATCAGCCCCAGCATTTT
CDR3aa: CASSLDLSGNQPQHF

d_gene: TRBD2
abundance: medium-sized
j_gene: TRBJ2-7
len: 16
v_gene: TRBV5-1
CDR3nt: TGCGCCAGCAGCGGGGGGGTGGGACTGCCCTCCTACGAGCAGTACTTC
CDR3aa: CASSGGVGLPSYEQYF

d_gene: TRBD1
abundance: once
j_gene: TRBJ2-1
len: 16
v_gene: TRBV20-1
CDR3nt: TGCAGTGCTTCTTTTCCGGGACAGAACGTATACAATGAGCAGTTCTTC
CDR3aa: CSASFPGQNVYNEQFF

d_gene: NA
abundance: NA
j_gene: TRBJ2-2
len: 14
v_gene: TRBV6-6
CDR3nt: TGTGCCAGCAGTTACGGGCATAACACCTGTGAGCTGTTTTTT
CDR3aa: CASSYGHNTCELFF

d_gene: NA
abundance: NA
j_gene: TRBJ1-6
len: 14
v_gene: TRBV20-1
CDR3nt: TGCAGTGCACCGACTGGGATAGGCAATTCACCCCTCCACTTT
CDR3aa: CSAPTGIGNSPLHF

d_gene: NA
abundance: many
j_gene: TRBJ2-6
len: 15
v_gene: TRBV5-4
CDR3nt: TGTGCCAGCAGAACCCCGACAGGAGGGGCCAACGTCCTGACTTTC
CDR3aa: CASRTPTGGANVLTF

d_gene: NA
abundance: many
j_gene: TRBJ2-5
len: 15
v_gene: TRBV11-1
CDR3nt: TGTGCCAGCAGCTTGTCGGGCATCCTGGGGGAGACCCAGTACTTC
CDR3aa: CASSLSGILGETQYF

d_gene: NA
abundance: medium-sized
j_gene: TRBJ1-2
len: 11
v_gene: TRBV30
CDR3nt: TGTGCCTGGAGGGCGGTCTATGGCTACACCTTC
CDR3aa: CAWRAVYGYTF

d_gene: NA
abundance: NA
j_gene: TRBJ2-2
len: 15
v_gene: TRBV9
CDR3nt: TGTGCCAGCAGTTTCGGTGGCAGCCGGACCGGGGAGCTGTTTTTT
CDR3aa: CASSFGGSRTGELFF

d_gene: NA
abundance: many
j_gene: TRBJ2-7
len: 14
v_gene: TRBV10-3
CDR3nt: TGTGCCATCGCGAGAGGGCAGGGGACGGGCGAGCAGTACTTC
CDR3aa: CAIARGQGTGEQYF

d_gene: NA
abundance: medium-sized
j_gene: TRBJ2-1
len: 13
v_gene: TRBV6-1
CDR3nt: TGTGCCAGCAGCCGGGACAACAACAATGAGCAGTTCTTC
CDR3aa: CASSRDNNNEQFF

d_gene: NA
abundance: few
j_gene: TRBJ1-5
len: 15
v_gene: TRBV6-1
CDR3nt: TGTGCCAGCAGTGAAAAAAGGGTGAGCAATCAGCCCCAGCATTTT
CDR3aa: CASSEKRVSNQPQHF

d_gene: TRBD1
abundance: medium-sized
j_gene: TRBJ1-1
len: 16
v_gene: TRBV20-1
CDR3nt: TGCAGTGCCTGGGGTGGGACAGGGGTTAGGAACACTGAAGCTTTCTTT
CDR3aa: CSAWGGTGVRNTEAFF

d_gene: TRBD2
abundance: many
j_gene: TRBJ2-3
len: 20
v_gene: TRBV20-1
CDR3nt: TGCAGTGCTAGAGATCAAAGGCTAGCGGGAGGAGCCGTCGGCACAGATACGCAGTATTTT
CDR3aa: CSARDQRLAGGAVGTDTQYF

d_gene: NA
abundance: medium-sized
j_gene: TRBJ2-7
len: 17
v_gene: TRBV27
CDR3nt: TGTGCCAGCAGTTCTGGGCGTGGTCCGGGATCGGGATACGAGCAGTACTTC
CDR3aa: CASSSGRGPGSGYEQYF

d_gene: NA
abundance: many
j_gene: TRBJ2-1
len: 12
v_gene: TRBV11-2
CDR3nt: TGTGCCAGCAGCGGGACCTACAATGAGCAGTTCTTC
CDR3aa: CASSGTYNEQFF

d_gene: NA
abundance: NA
j_gene: TRBJ1-3
len: 17
v_gene: TRBV18
CDR3nt: TGTGCCAGCTCACCGGCTCAGGGGTCGCTCTCTGGAAACACCATATATTTT
CDR3aa: CASSPAQGSLSGNTIYF

d_gene: NA
abundance: NA
j_gene: TRBJ1-2
len: 13
v_gene: TRBV18
CDR3nt: TGTGCCAGCTCAACTGACAGGCTCTATGGCTACACCTTC
CDR3aa: CASSTDRLYGYTF

d_gene: NA
abundance: NA
j_gene: TRBJ1-2
len: 14
v_gene: TRBV20-1
CDR3nt: TGCAGTGCCCGTGGGGGCGTAAAACTGTATGTCTACACCTTC
CDR3aa: CSARGGVKLYVYTF

d_gene: NA
abundance: many
j_gene: TRBJ2-5
len: 13
v_gene: TRBV18
CDR3nt: TGTGCCAGCTCACCACCGCTCATAGGGACCCAGTACTTC
CDR3aa: CASSPPLIGTQYF

d_gene: TRBD2
abundance: many
j_gene: TRBJ2-1
len: 16
v_gene: TRBV4-1
CDR3nt: TGCGCCAGCAGCCAAGGACTGACTAGCCGGAACAATGAGCAGTTCTTC
CDR3aa: CASSQGLTSRNNEQFF

d_gene: NA
abundance: NA
j_gene: TRBJ2-7
len: 14
v_gene: TRBV28
CDR3nt: TGTGCCAGCACCGCCCGGACGAGCTCCTACGAGCAGTACTTC
CDR3aa: CASTARTSSYEQYF

d_gene: TRBD2
abundance: many
j_gene: TRBJ2-1
len: 15
v_gene: TRBV5-1
CDR3nt: TGCGCCAGCAGCCCCGGACTAGCGGATTACAATGAGCAGTTCTTC
CDR3aa: CASSPGLADYNEQFF

d_gene: NA
abundance: NA
j_gene: TRBJ2-3
len: 11
v_gene: TRBV20-1
CDR3nt: TGCAGTGAACCTTCCTTTAGTACGCAGTATTTT
CDR3aa: CSEPSFSTQYF

d_gene: TRBD2
abundance: many
j_gene: TRBJ2-7
len: 14
v_gene: TRBV12-3/TRBV12-4
CDR3nt: TGTGCCAGCAGTTTATCCGGGGGGGGGGACGAGCAGTACTTC
CDR3aa: CASSLSGGGDEQYF

d_gene: TRBD1
abundance: many
j_gene: TRBJ1-1
len: 12
v_gene: TRBV6-1
CDR3nt: TGTGCCAGCAGTCAGGGGGCCACTGAAGCTTTCTTT
CDR3aa: CASSQGATEAFF

d_gene: TRBD1
abundance: NA
j_gene: TRBJ2-5
len: 14
v_gene: TRBV18
CDR3nt: TGTGCCAGCTCACACCAGGGACAGGGAGAGACACAGTACTTC
CDR3aa: CASSHQGQGETQYF

d_gene: TRBD2
abundance: many
j_gene: TRBJ2-1
len: 16
v_gene: TRBV13
CDR3nt: TGTGCCAGCAGCTCGAGCCTAGCGGGGCCCCCCAATGAGCAGTTCTTC
CDR3aa: CASSSSLAGPPNEQFF

d_gene: TRBD2
abundance: NA
j_gene: TRBJ2-5
len: 19
v_gene: TRBV18
CDR3nt: TGTGCCAGCTCACCACAGGGGACTAGCGGAAAGCACAAGAGACCGACCCAGTACTTC
CDR3aa: CASSPQGTSGKHKRPTQYF

d_gene: NA
abundance: many
j_gene: TRBJ1-1
len: 13
v_gene: TRBV5-1
CDR3nt: TGCGCCAGCAGCGGAGCATTGAACACTGAAGCTTTCTTT
CDR3aa: CASSGALNTEAFF

d_gene: TRBD2
abundance: many
j_gene: TRBJ2-1
len: 14
v_gene: TRBV28
CDR3nt: TGTGCCAGCAGTTTCCGACTAGCGGGCGTTGAGCAGTTCTTC
CDR3aa: CASSFRLAGVEQFF

d_gene: NA
abundance: many
j_gene: TRBJ1-5
len: 16
v_gene: TRBV6-5
CDR3nt: TGTGCCAGCAGTTACGACAGACCGGGTCCAAATCAGCCCCAGCATTTT
CDR3aa: CASSYDRPGPNQPQHF

d_gene: TRBD1
abundance: many
j_gene: TRBJ1-6
len: 16
v_gene: TRBV5-6
CDR3nt: TGTGCCAGCAGCCAAGGGACAGGGGAATACAATTCACCCCTCCACTTT
CDR3aa: CASSQGTGEYNSPLHF

d_gene: NA
abundance: many
j_gene: TRBJ2-3
len: 14
v_gene: TRBV9
CDR3nt: TGTGCCAGCAGCGAGGGGGGGTCGGCAGATACGCAGTATTTT
CDR3aa: CASSEGGSADTQYF

d_gene: NA
abundance: NA
j_gene: TRBJ1-1
len: 13
v_gene: TRBV4-2
CDR3nt: TGTGCCAGCAGCCAATATTGCAACACTGAAGCTTTCTTT
CDR3aa: CASSQYCNTEAFF

d_gene: NA
abundance: many
j_gene: TRBJ2-1
len: 16
v_gene: TRBV6-1
CDR3nt: TGTGCCAGCAGCCTCATCAAAGGAAGCTCCTACAATGAGCAGTTCTTC
CDR3aa: CASSLIKGSSYNEQFF

d_gene: TRBD1
abundance: NA
j_gene: TRBJ2-7
len: 15
v_gene: TRBV6-1
CDR3nt: TGTGCCAGCCAGGGGGGGGAACAGGGGGCTTACGAGCAGTACTTC
CDR3aa: CASQGGEQGAYEQYF

d_gene: TRBD1
abundance: NA
j_gene: TRBJ2-2
len: 17
v_gene: TRBV5-1
CDR3nt: TGCGCCAGCAGCCCGACCGAGGCAGGGGGCGACACCGGGGAGCTGTTTTTT
CDR3aa: CASSPTEAGGDTGELFF

d_gene: NA
abundance: NA
j_gene: TRBJ2-7
len: 15
v_gene: TRBV7-9
CDR3nt: TGTGCCAGCAGGGGGGAAACCCCCTTCTCTTACGAGCAGTACTTC
CDR3aa: CASRGETPFSYEQYF

d_gene: NA
abundance: many
j_gene: TRBJ2-5
len: 16
v_gene: TRBV19
CDR3nt: TGTGCCAGTAGTACCCAACGGGGCAAGGGGCGAGAGACCCAGTACTTC
CDR3aa: CASSTQRGKGRETQYF

d_gene: TRBD2
abundance: few
j_gene: TRBJ2-7
len: 14
v_gene: TRBV27
CDR3nt: TGTGCCAGCAGTACCGGGACTAAGTCCTACGAGCAGTACTTC
CDR3aa: CASSTGTKSYEQYF

d_gene: TRBD1
abundance: many
j_gene: TRBJ2-7
len: 13
v_gene: TRBV25-1
CDR3nt: TGTGCCAGCAGTGACAGGGGGCGTTACGAGCAGTACTTC
CDR3aa: CASSDRGRYEQYF